These 27 T cell receptor beta chains came from one sample sequenced in a study of blood T cell repertoires in COVID-19. Generated by immunoSEQ multiplex PCR, the TCRdb table keeps only in-frame clones and is missing some. The profile shows a few hundred thousand clones, less than 85% of them singletons. Source material: peripheral blood. The receptors derive from a woman aged 18-29 years with acute or convalescent COVID-19.

This rearrangement joins TRBV7-8 to TRBJ1-2, with 8 bases matching TRBD1. CDR3 size: 15 residues. J was trimmed by 2 bases and V by 4 bases; bases with no gene match: 6. Germline values: CDR1 SGHVS, CDR2 FQNEAQ. DNA of the CDR3: TGTGCCAGCAGCTCCACGACAGGGGCCAACTATGGCTACACCTTC. It translates to CASSSTTGANYGYTF.

The chain has TRBV10-3 and TRBJ2-1; TRBD1 agrees at 7 bases. J lost 10 bases, V lost 8 bases, and 11 bases had no gene match. CDR1 is ENHRY, CDR2 SYGVKD, per germline. This CDR3 has 13 amino acids. CDR3: CAISFKTGEEQFF. CDR3 bases: TGTGCCATCTCCTTTAAAACAGGGGAAGAGCAGTTCTTC.

J is TRBJ1-2 and V is TRBV5-5; tentative D call: TRBD1 (5 bases). The V end was cut by 2 bases, the J end by 4 bases, with 12 bases between. The length of the CDR3 is 14 residues. The germline V gene encodes CDR1 SGHKS and CDR2 YYEKEE (reference sequence). CDR3 sequence (DNA): TGTGCCAGCAGCTTTAACGGGGGTCCCTATGGCTACACCTTC. Translating it yields CASSFNGGPYGYTF.

The chain has TRBV28 and TRBJ2-7; 10 nucleotides agree with TRBD2. V was clipped by 6 bases and J by 9 bases; unmatched bases: 14. Germline CDR1 is MDHEN and CDR2 is SYDVKM. The CDR3 length is 15 residues. CDR3 sequence (DNA): TGTGCCAGCAGCCTCGTCGGGACTAGCGAGTTCTGGCAGTACTTC. Its translation is CASSLVGTSEFWQYF. Full variable domain (outside the CDR3, taken from reference TRBV28 and TRBJ2-7): DVKVTQSSRYLVKRTGEKVFLECVQDMDHENMFWYRQDPGLGLRLIYFSYDVKMKEKGDIPEGYSVSREKKERFSLILESASTNQTSMYLCASSLVGTSEFWQYFGPGTRLTVT.

V is TRBV5-4 and J is TRBJ1-1, with 9 bases identical to TRBD1. With V trimmed by 4 bases and J by 4 bases, 14 bases remained unmatched. The CDR3 length is 17 residues. Germline CDR1 SGHNT, CDR2 YYREEE (reference sequence). This CDR3 reads CASSPRQGVRPSTEAFF. DNA of the CDR3: TGTGCCAGCAGCCCCCGACAGGGGGTGAGGCCTAGCACTGAAGCTTTCTTT.

The V gene is TRBV19, the J gene TRBJ1-6; 8 bases agree with TRBD1. CDR1 is LNHDA and CDR2 is SQIVND in the germline V gene (reference sequence). V was pared by 6 bases and J by 10 bases, with 5 bases of the junction left unmatched. The CDR3 sequence is 13 residues long. The CDR3 DNA is TGTGCCAGTAGCACAGGGGGGGGGTCACCCCTCCACTTT. Residues: CASSTGGGSPLHF.

The chain uses TRBV9 and TRBJ1-4, with unresolved D. CDR1 and CDR2 (germline): SGDLS, YYNGEE. The germline V and J ends were trimmed by 3 bases and 0 bases, with 6 bases remaining between them. CDR3 length: 14 residues. This CDR3 reads CASSASATNEKLFF. The CDR3 region has the DNA TGTGCCAGCAGCGCCAGTGCAACTAATGAAAAACTGTTTTTT.

J is TRBJ2-5 and V is TRBV5-6; 8 bases are a match to TRBD1. This CDR3 has 16 residues. V lost 1 base to trimming and J lost 4 bases; unmatched junction nucleotides: 9. Per germline, CDR1 SGHDT and CDR2 YYEEEE. Written as DNA, the CDR3 is TGTGCCAGCAGCTTGACTATGTCAGGGGGCGGAGAGACCCAGTACTTC. It specifies CASSLTMSGGGETQYF.

The rearrangement uses TRBV7-2 and TRBJ1-2; 7 nucleotides align to TRBD1. This CDR3 is 13 amino acids long. Germline loops: CDR1 SGHTA, CDR2 FQGNSA. V lost 3 bases and J lost 8; bases outside the gene matches: 6. This CDR3 is CASSLDRIGGYTF. CDR3 bases: TGTGCCAGCAGCTTGGACAGGATAGGGGGCTACACCTTC.

The chain carries TRBV4-2 and TRBJ1-5; no definite D call. CDR1 is LGHNA and CDR2 is YNFKEQ in the germline V gene. Trimming shortened V by 0 bases and J by 7 bases, and 13 bases separated the two germline ends. This CDR3 has 15 amino acids. The CDR3 protein is CASSQEGARYQPQHF. In DNA form, the CDR3 reads TGTGCCAGCAGCCAAGAAGGTGCCAGGTACCAGCCCCAGCATTTT.

This clone showed up just once. The V gene is TRBV19, the J gene TRBJ2-3, with D possibly being TRBD1 (6 bases). Between the trimmed V and J ends, which lost 5 bases and 5 bases, there was a span of 11 bases. CDR3 length: 13 amino acids. Germline lookup yields CDR1 LNHDA and CDR2 SQIVND (reference sequence). This CDR3 reads CASSDRDIDTQYF. The CDR3 DNA sequence: TGTGCCAGTAGTGACCGGGACATAGATACGCAGTATTTT.

This sequence joins TRBV5-5 and TRBJ2-5; 8 bases fit TRBD2. The V gene end was trimmed by 6 bases and the J gene end by 7 bases; junction bases not matched to a gene: 5. The germline gives CDR1 SGHKS, CDR2 YYEKEE (reference sequence). This CDR3 has 12 residues. CDR3 coding DNA: TGTGCCAGCAAGGGGACTAGGCGGACCCAGTACTTC. This sequence encodes CASKGTRRTQYF.

CDR3 DNA: TGTGCCAGCTCCACGGACAGTTACAATGAGCAGTTCTTC. Its protein product is CASSTDSYNEQFF. The V and J genes are TRBV11-3 and TRBJ2-1; TRBD1 is a possible D gene (6 bases). There are 13 residues in the CDR3. V was clipped by 8 bases and J by 4 bases, with 12 bases between them. Germline V gene data show CDR1 as SGHNT and CDR2 as YENEEA. The variable domain in full, completed from reference TRBV11-3 and TRBJ2-1, reads EAGVVQSPRYKIIEKKQPVAFWCNPISGHNTLYWYLQNLGQGPELLIRYENEEAVDDSQLPKDRFSAERLKGVDSTLKIQPAELGDSAVYLCASSTDSYNEQFFGPGTRLTVL.

This clone occurred once. The V and J genes are TRBV3-1 (or the pseudogene TRBV3-2) and TRBJ1-3, with a possible D match to TRBD1 (5 bases). Germline V gene sequence: CDR1 LGHDT, CDR2 YNNKEL (reference sequence). This CDR3 has 15 amino acids. The germline V and J ends were trimmed by 3 bases and 4 bases, with 13 bases remaining between them. This CDR3 reads CASSHPRQGGNTIYF. DNA for the CDR3: TGTGCCAGCAGCCATCCCCGTCAGGGAGGAAACACCATATATTTT.

This chain uses TRBV18 with TRBJ1-1; no reliable D call. Germline-derived CDR1 and CDR2 are KGHSH and LQKENI. Trimming shortened V by 5 bases and J by 3 bases, and 13 bases separated the two germline ends. The CDR3 loop spans 14 amino acids. CDR3 residues: CASSLSPRDTEAFF. Here the CDR3 DNA reads TGTGCCAGCTCATTATCTCCCCGGGACACTGAAGCTTTCTTT.

The V gene is TRBV6-5, the J gene TRBJ1-2; 7 nucleotides align to TRBD1. The V gene end was trimmed by 6 bases and the J gene end by 8 bases; junction bases not matched to a gene: 9. Germline V gives CDR1 MNHEY, CDR2 SVGAGI. The CDR3 sequence is 13 residues long. CDR3 amino acids: CASSSQGIDGYTF. DNA for the CDR3: TGTGCCAGCAGCTCACAGGGGATCGACGGCTACACCTTC.

The rearrangement joins TRBV11-2 to TRBJ2-2, with 7 bases identical to TRBD1. The junction had 4 bases not matched to a gene; V was cut back by 3 bases and J by 6 bases. This CDR3 spans 14 amino acids. The germline V gene encodes CDR1 SGHAT and CDR2 FQNNGV. The CDR3 DNA reads as TGTGCCAGCAGCTTGCTTCAGGGGGCCGGGGAGCTGTTTTTT. Translated, it gives CASSLLQGAGELFF.

This clone occurred once. V is TRBV6-6 and J is TRBJ1-2; 7 bases are shared with TRBD1. The CDR3 is 13 amino acids. With 4 bases clipped from V and 3 bases from J, the junction kept 2 bases outside the gene matches. CDR1 and CDR2 (germline): MNHNY, SVGAGI (reference sequence). CDR3 region: CASSFQGDYGYTF. The CDR3 bases are TGTGCCAGCAGTTTTCAGGGGGACTATGGCTACACCTTC.

The V call is TRBV6-4, the J call TRBJ2-7; 7 nucleotides line up with TRBD1. The V gene end was trimmed by 2 bases and the J gene end by 4 bases; junction bases not matched to a gene: 14. The CDR3 extends over 17 amino acids. From germline, CDR1 is MRHNA and CDR2 SNTAGT. CDR3 sequence: CASSDPPSGTELYEQYF. The CDR3 nucleotides read TGTGCCAGCAGTGACCCACCATCCGGGACAGAACTTTACGAGCAGTACTTC.

As for this clone: This same CDR3 is encoded by further DNA sequences in the sample. The J gene is TRBJ2-7, the V gene TRBV24-1; D might be TRBD1 (6 bases). Germline V gene sequence: CDR1 KGHDR, CDR2 SFDVKD. This CDR3 contains 13 residues. V shed 7 bases and J shed 1 base, with 10 bases lying between them. CDR3 nucleotide sequence: TGTGCCACCAGCGCGACAGGTTCCTACGAGCAGTACTTC. Its protein product is CATSATGSYEQYF.

This chain uses TRBV30 with TRBJ1-2; D may be TRBD1 (6 bases). The CDR3 has 12 amino acids. Germline CDR1 reads GTSNPN; CDR2 reads SVGIG (reference sequence). V lost 5 bases, J lost 7 bases, and 14 bases lay in between. CDR3 DNA: TGTGCCTGGGGAAACCAGGGGTCTGGCTACACCTTC. It codes for CAWGNQGSGYTF.

This clone was seen just once. The chain carries TRBV4-2 and TRBJ2-7, with 14 bases aligning to TRBD2. Germline V CDR1 and CDR2: LGHNA, YNFKEQ. The V gene end was trimmed by 2 bases and the J gene end by 6 bases; junction bases not matched to a gene: 9. CDR3 length equals 17 residues. CDR3 bases: TGTGCCAGCAGCCAACTCAGTCCTGGACTAGCGGGAGGCGAGCAGTACTTC. As protein: CASSQLSPGLAGGEQYF.

V is TRBV6-5 and J is TRBJ2-7, with D maybe TRBD1 (5 bases). Germline values: CDR1 MNHEY, CDR2 SVGAGI. The CDR3 is 11 amino acids. V was shortened by 10 bases and J by 0 bases, with 7 bases between the two germline ends. The CDR3 nucleotides are TGTGCCACGGACATCTCCTACGAGCAGTACTTC. It codes for CATDISYEQYF.

V gene TRBV29-1 combines with J gene TRBJ1-1; D is uncertain. The germline V gene has CDR1 SQVTM and CDR2 ANQGSEA. CDR3 length equals 13 residues. V dropped 0 bases and J dropped 1 base, with 6 bases sitting between them. The CDR3 DNA follows: TGCAGCGTTGAAGACGGTGGGAACACTGAAGCTTTCTTT. It codes for CSVEDGGNTEAFF.

Regarding this clone: The junction and the germline gene differ at one end; a read error may be behind it. Other DNA sequences in the same sample also yield this CDR3. The rearrangement joins TRBV7-3 to TRBJ2-3, with D possibly matching TRBD2 (6 bases). The V gene's germline CDR1 is SGHTA and CDR2 FQGTGA. The CDR3 has 14 amino acids. DNA for the CDR3: TGTGCCAGCAGCTTAGGTACTAGCCCAGATACACAGTATTTT. Protein sequence: CASSLGTSPDTQYF.

V and J are TRBV19 and TRBJ2-1, with TRBD2 matching over 8 bases. CDR3 length: 12 amino acids. Germline V gene sequence: CDR1 LNHDA, CDR2 SQIVND (reference sequence). V dropped 8 bases and J dropped 3; count of bases not matched to a gene: 0. CDR3 DNA sequence: TGTGCCAGTGGGACTAGCTACAATGAGCAGTTCTTC. It encodes CASGTSYNEQFF.

The chain's CDR3 is CASSPSRLAGYNEQFF. The CDR3 region has the DNA TGTGCCAGCAGCCCCTCCAGACTAGCGGGATACAATGAGCAGTTCTTC. The chain has TRBV13 and TRBJ2-1; 11 bases are a match to TRBD2. The CDR3 runs to 16 residues. CDR1 is PRHDT and CDR2 is FYEKMQ in the germline V gene (reference sequence). J gave up 4 bases and V 5 bases, and 7 bases lay outside the gene matches.